This TCR beta chain was captured in a study of blood T cell repertoires in COVID-19. Across the study: COVID-19 samples, acute and convalescent, were from the United States, Italy and Spain. The analysed material was cDNA or gDNA that came from T cells, B-cell-depleted T cells, or PBMCs.

As originally analysed: How many nucleated cells were present was estimated from reference gene primer amplification. Sequencing used immunoSEQ multiplex PCR; TCRdb keeps in-frame clones, though not all of them. V, J and clone size were drawn from that table, and D and trimming were deduced from the DNA. In the table there are some 57,000 clones, less than 90% of which are singletons. Germline assignment: CDR1 LNHDA and CDR2 SQIVND (reference sequence). J lost 9 bases, V lost 1 base, and 9 bases had no gene match. CDR3 length: 16 residues. The chain links TRBV19 to TRBJ2-1, with 10 bases matching TRBD2. Sequenced material: peripheral blood. The sequence derives from a human donor in a cohort sampled during active COVID-19. As DNA, the CDR3 is TGTGCCAGTAGTATAGGTTGGATAGCGGGAGGAGGTGAGCAGTTCTTC. Translating gives CASSIGWIAGGGEQFF.